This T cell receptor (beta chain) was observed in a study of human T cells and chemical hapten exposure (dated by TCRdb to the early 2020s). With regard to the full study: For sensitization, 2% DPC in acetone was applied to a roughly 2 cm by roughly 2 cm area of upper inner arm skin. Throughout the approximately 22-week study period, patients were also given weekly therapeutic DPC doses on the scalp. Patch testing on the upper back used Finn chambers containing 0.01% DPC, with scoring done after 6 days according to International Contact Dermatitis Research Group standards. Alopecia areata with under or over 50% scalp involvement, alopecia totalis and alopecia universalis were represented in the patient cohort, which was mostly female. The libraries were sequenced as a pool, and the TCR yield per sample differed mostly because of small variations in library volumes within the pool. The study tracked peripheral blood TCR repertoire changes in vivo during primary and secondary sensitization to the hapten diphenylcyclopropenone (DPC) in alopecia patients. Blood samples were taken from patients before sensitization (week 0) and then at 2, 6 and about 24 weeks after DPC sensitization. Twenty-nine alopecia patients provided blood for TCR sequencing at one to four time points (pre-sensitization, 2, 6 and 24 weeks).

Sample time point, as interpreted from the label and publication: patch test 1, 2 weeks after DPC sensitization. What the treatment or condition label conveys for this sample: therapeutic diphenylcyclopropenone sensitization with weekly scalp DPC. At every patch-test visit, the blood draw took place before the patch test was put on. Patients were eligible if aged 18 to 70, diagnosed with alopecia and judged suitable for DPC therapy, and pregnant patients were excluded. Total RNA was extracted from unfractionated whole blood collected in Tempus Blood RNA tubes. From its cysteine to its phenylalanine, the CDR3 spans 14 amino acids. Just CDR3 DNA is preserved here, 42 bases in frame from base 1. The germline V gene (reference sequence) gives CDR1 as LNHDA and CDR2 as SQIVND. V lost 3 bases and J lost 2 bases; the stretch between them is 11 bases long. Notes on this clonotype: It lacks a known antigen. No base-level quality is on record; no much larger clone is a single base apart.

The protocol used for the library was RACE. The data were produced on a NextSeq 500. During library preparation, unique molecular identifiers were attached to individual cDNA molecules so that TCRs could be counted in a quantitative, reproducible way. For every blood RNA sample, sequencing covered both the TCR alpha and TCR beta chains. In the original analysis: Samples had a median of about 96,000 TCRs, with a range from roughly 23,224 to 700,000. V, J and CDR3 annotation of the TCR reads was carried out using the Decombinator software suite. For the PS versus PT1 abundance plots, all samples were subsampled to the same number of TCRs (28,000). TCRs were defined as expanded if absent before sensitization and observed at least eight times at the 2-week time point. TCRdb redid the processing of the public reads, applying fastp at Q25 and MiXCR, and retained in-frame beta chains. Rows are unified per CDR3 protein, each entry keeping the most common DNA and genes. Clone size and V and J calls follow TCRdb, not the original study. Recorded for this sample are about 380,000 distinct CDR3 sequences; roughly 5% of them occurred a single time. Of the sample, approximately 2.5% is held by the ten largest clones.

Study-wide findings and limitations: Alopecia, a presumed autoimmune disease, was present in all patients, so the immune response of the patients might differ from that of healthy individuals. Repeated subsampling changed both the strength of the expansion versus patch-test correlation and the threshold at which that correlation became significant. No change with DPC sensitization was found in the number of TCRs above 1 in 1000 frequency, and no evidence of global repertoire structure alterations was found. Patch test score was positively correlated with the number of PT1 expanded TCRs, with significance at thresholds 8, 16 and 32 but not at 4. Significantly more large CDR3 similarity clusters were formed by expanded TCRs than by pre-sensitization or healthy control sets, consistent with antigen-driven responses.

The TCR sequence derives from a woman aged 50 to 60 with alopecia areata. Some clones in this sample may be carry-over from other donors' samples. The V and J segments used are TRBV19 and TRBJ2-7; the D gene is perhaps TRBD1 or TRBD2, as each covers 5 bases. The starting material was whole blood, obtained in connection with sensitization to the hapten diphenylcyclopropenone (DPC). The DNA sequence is TGTGCCAGTAGTATGCGGGCAGGGACCTACGAGCAGTACTTC. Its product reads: CASSMRAGTYEQYF.